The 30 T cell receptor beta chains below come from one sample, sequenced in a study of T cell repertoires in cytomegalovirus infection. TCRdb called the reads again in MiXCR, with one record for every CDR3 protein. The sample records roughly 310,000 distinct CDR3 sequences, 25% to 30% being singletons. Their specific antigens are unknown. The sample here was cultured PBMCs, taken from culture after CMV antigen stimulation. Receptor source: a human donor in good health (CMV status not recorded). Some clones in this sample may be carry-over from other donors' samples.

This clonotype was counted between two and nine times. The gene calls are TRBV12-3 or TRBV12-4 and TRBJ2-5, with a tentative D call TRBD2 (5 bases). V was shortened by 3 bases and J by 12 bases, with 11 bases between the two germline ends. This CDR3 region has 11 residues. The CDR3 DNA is TGTGCCAGCAGTTTCGGAGACGGGGAGTACTTC. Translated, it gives CASSFGDGEYF.

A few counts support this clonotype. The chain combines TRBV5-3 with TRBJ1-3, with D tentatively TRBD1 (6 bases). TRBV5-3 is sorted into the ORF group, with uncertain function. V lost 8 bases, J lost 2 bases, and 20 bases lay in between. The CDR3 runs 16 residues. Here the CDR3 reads CASSIQGKDAGNTIYF. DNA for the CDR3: TGTGCCAGCAGCATACAGGGTAAAGATGCTGGAAACACCATATATTTT.

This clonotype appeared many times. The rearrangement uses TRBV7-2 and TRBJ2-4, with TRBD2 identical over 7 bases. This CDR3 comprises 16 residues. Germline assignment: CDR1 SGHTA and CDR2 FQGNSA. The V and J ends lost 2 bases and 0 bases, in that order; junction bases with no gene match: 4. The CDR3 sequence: CASSLWASGAKNIQYF. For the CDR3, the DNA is TGTGCCAGCAGCTTATGGGCTAGCGGAGCCAAAAACATTCAGTACTTC.

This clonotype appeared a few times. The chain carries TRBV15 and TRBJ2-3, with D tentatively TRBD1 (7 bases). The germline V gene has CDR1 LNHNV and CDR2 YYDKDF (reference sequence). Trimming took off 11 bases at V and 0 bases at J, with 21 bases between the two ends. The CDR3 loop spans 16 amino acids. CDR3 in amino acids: CASSRGASSSTDTQYF. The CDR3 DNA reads TGTGCCTCGAGCAGGGGGGCATCATCTAGCACAGATACGCAGTATTTT.

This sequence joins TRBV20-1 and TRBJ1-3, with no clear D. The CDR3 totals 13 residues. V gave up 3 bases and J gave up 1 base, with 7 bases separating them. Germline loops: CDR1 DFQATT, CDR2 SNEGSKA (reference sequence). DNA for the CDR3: TGCAGTGCTAGCGGAAAGTCTGGAAACACCATATATTTT. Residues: CSASGKSGNTIYF.

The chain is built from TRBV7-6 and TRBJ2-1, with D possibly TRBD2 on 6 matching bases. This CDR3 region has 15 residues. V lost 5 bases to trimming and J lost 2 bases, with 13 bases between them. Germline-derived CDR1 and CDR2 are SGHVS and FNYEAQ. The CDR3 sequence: CASSDPREAYNEQFF. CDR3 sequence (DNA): TGTGCCAGCAGCGACCCCAGGGAGGCCTACAATGAGCAGTTCTTC. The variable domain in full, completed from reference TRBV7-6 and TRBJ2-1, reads GAGVSQSPRYKVTKRGQDVALRCDPISGHVSLYWYRQALGQGPEFLTYFNYEAQQDKSGLPNDRFSAERPEGSISTLTIQRTEQRDSAMYRCASSDPREAYNEQFFGPGTRLTVL.

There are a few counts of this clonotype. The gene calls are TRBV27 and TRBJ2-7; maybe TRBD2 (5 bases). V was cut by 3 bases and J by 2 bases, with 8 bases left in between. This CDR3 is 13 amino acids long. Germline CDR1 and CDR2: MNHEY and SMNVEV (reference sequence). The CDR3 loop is CASSLDGTYEQYF. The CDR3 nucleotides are TGTGCCAGCAGTTTGGACGGGACCTACGAGCAGTACTTC.

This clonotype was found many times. CDR3 in amino acids: CASSTRRGGEAFF. CDR3 sequence (DNA): TGTGCCAGCAGCACCCGACGTGGAGGTGAAGCTTTCTTT. The chain recombines TRBV11-2 with TRBJ1-1, with D uncertain. Germline CDR1 SGHAT, CDR2 FQNNGV. V was shortened by 5 bases and J by 7 bases, with 14 bases between the two germline ends. This CDR3 spans 13 amino acids.

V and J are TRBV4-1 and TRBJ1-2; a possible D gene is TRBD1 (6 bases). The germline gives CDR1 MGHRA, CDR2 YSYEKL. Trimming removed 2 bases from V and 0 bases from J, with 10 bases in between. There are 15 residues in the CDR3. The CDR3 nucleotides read TGCGCCAGCAGCCAATACAGGGAAGCTAACTATGGCTACACCTTC. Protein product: CASSQYREANYGYTF.

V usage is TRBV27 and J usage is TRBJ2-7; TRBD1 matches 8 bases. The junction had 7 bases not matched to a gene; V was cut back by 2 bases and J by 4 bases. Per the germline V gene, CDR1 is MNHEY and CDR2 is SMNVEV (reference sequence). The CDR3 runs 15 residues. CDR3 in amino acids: CASSLKSGGAYEQYF. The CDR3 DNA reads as TGTGCCAGCAGTTTAAAGTCAGGGGGCGCGTACGAGCAGTACTTC.

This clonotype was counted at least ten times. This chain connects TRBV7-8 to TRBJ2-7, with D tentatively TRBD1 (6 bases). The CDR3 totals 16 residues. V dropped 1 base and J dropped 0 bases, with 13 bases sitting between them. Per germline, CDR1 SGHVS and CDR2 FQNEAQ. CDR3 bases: TGTGCCAGCAGCTTAGAAGCCCCAGGGGCCTCCTACGAGCAGTACTTC. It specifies CASSLEAPGASYEQYF. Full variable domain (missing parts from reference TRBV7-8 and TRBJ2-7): GAGVSQSPRYKVAKRGQDVALRCDPISGHVSLFWYQQALGQGPEFLTYFQNEAQLDKSGLPSDRFFAERPEGSVSTLKIQRTQQEDSAVYLCASSLEAPGASYEQYFGPGTRLTVT.

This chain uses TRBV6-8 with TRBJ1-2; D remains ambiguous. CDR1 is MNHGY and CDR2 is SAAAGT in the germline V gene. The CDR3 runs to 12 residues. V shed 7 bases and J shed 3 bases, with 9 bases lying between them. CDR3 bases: TGTGCCAGCACTTCTGGAGACTATGGCTACACCTTC. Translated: CASTSGDYGYTF.

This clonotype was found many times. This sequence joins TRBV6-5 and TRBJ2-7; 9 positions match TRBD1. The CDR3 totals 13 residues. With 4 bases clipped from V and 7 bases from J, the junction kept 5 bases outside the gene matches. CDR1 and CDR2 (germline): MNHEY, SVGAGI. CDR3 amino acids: CASSSTGTGEQYF. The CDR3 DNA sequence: TGTGCCAGCAGTTCCACCGGGACAGGGGAGCAGTACTTC.

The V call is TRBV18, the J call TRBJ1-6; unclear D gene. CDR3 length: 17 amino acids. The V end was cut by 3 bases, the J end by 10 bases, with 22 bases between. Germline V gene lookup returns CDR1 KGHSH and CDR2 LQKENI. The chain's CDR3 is CASSPTSASSPWSPLHF. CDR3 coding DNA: TGTGCCAGCTCACCGACAAGCGCGTCCTCCCCATGGTCACCCCTCCACTTT.

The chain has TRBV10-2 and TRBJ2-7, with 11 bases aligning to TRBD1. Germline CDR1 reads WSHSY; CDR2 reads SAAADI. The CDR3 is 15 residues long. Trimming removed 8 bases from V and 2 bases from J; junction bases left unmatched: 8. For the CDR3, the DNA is TGCGCCAGCCGGGGGACGGGACAGGGGGCCTACGAGCAGTACTTC. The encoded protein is CASRGTGQGAYEQYF.

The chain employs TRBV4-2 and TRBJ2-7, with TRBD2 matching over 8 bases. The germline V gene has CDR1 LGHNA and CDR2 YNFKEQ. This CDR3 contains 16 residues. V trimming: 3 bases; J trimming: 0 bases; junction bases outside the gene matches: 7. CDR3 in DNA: TGTGCCAGCAGCCAGGTTAGCGGGAAAAGCTCCTACGAGCAGTACTTC. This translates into CASSQVSGKSSYEQYF.

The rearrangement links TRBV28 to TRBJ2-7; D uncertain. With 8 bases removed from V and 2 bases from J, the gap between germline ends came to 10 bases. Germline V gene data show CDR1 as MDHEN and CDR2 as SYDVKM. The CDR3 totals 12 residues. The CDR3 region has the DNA TGTGCCAGCGCCCTTGGCACCTACGAGCAGTACTTC. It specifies CASALGTYEQYF.

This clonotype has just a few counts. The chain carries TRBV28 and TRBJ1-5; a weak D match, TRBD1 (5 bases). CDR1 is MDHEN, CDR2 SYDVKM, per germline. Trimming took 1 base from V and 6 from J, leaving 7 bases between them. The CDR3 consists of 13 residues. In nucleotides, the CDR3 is TGTGCCAGCAGTTTATCCGGGACTCAGCCCCAGCATTTT. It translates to CASSLSGTQPQHF.

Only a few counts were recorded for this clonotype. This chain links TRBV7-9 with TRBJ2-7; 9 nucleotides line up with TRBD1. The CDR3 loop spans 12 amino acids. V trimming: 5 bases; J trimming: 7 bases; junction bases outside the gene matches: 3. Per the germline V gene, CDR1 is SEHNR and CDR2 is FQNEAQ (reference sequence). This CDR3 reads CASSQGQGEQYF. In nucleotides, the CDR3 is TGTGCCAGCAGCCAGGGACAGGGAGAGCAGTACTTC. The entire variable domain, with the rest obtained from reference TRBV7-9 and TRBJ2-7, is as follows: DTGVSQNPRHKITKRGQNVTFRCDPISEHNRLYWYRQTLGQGPEFLTYFQNEAQLEKSRLLSDRFSAERPKGSFSTLEIQRTEQGDSAMYLCASSQGQGEQYFGPGTRLTVT.

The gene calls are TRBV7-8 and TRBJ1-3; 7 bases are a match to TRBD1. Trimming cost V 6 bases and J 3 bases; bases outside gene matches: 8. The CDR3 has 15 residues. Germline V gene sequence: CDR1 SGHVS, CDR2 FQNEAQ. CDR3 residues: CASRRDRAGGNTIYF. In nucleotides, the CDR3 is TGTGCCAGCAGACGAGACAGGGCGGGTGGAAACACCATATATTTT.

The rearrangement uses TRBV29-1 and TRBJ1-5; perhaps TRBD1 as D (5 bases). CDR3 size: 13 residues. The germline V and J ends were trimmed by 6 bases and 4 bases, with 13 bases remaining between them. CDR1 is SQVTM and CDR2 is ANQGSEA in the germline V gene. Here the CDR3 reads CSVALAGNQPQHF. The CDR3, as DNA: TGCAGCGTCGCCCTGGCAGGGAATCAGCCCCAGCATTTT.

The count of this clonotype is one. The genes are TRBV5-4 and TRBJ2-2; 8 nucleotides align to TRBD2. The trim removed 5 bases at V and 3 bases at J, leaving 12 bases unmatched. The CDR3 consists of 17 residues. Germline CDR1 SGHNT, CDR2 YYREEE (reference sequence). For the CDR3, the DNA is TGTGCCAGCAGGTTCTCCGGGGCGGGAGGCGACACCGGGGAGCTGTTTTTT. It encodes CASRFSGAGGDTGELFF.

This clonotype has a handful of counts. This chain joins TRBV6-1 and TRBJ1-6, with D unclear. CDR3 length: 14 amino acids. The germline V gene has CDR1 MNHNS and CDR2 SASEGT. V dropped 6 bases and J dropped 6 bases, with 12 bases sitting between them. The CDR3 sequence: CASSDSSSNSPLHF. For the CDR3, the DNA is TGTGCCAGCAGCGACTCTTCCAGTAATTCACCCCTCCACTTT.

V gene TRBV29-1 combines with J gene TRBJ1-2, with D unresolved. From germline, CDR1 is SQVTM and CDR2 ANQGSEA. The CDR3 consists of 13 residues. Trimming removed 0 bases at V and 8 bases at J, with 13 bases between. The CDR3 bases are TGCAGCGTTGAAGATACTGGCAGTGGGGGCTACACCTTC. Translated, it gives CSVEDTGSGGYTF.

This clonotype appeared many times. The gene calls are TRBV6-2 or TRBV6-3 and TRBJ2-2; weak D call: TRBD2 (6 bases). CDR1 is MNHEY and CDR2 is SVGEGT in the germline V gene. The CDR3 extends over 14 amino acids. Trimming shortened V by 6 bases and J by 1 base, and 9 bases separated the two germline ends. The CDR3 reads CASSHGGNTGELFF. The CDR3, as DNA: TGTGCCAGCAGCCACGGGGGGAACACCGGGGAGCTGTTTTTT.

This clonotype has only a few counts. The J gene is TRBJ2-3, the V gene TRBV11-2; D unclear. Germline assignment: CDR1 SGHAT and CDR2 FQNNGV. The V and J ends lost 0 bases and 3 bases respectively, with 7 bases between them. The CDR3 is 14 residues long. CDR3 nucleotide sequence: TGTGCCAGCAGCTTAGATGAAGTAACAGATACGCAGTATTTT. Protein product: CASSLDEVTDTQYF. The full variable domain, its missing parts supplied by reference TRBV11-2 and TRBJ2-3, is EAGVAQSPRYKIIEKRQSVAFWCNPISGHATLYWYQQILGQGPKLLIQFQNNGVVDDSQLPKDRFSAERLKGVDSTLKIQPAKLEDSAVYLCASSLDEVTDTQYFGPGTRLTVL.

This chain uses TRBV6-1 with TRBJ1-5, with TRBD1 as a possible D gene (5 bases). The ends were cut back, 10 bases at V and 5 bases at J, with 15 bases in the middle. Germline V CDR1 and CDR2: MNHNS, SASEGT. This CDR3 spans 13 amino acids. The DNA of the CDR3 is TGTGCCACCGGGTGGGGGGACCATCAGCCCCAGCATTTT. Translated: CATGWGDHQPQHF.

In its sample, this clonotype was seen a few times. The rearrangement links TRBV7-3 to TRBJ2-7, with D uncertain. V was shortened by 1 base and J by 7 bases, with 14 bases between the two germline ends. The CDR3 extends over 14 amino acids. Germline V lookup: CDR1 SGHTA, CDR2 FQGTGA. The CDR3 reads CASSLRADGPEQYF. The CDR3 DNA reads TGTGCCAGCAGCTTAAGGGCCGACGGACCAGAGCAGTACTTC.

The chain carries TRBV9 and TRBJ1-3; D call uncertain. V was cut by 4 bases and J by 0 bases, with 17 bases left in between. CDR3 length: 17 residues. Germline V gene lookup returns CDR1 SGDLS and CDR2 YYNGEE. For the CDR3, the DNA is TGTGCCAGCAGCTCCCCCGGGTGGGATCTCTCTGGAAACACCATATATTTT. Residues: CASSSPGWDLSGNTIYF.

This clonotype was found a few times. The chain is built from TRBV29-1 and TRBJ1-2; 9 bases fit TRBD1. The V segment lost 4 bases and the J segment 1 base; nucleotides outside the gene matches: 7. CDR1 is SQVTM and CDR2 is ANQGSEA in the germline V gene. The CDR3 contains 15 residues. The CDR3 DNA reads TGCAGCGTTGTGGGAGGGACAGGGTTTAACTATGGCTACACCTTC. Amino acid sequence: CSVVGGTGFNYGYTF.